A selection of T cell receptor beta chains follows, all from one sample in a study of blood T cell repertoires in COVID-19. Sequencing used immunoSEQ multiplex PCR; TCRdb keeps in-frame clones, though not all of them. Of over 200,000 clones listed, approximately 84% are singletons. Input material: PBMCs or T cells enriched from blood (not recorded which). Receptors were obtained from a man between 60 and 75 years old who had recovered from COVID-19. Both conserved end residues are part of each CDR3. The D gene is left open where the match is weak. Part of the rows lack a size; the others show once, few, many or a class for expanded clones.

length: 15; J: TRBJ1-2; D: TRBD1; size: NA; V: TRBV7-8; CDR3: CASSFTDRGLDGYTF; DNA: TGTGCCAGCAGCTTTACTGACAGGGGGCTCGATGGCTACACCTTC
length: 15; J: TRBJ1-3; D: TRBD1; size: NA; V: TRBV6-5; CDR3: CASTRTGDSGNTIYF; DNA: TGTGCCAGCACCCGTACAGGGGACTCTGGAAACACCATATATTTT
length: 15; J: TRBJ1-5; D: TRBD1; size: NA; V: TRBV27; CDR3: CASSHDRDRIQPQHF; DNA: TGTGCCAGCAGTCATGACAGGGACCGAATTCAGCCCCAGCATTTT
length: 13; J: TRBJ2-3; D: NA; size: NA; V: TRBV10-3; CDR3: CAISESGADTQYF; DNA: TGTGCCATCAGTGAGTCGGGAGCAGATACGCAGTATTTT
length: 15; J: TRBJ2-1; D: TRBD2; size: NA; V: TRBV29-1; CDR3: CSVEVGLAGGDEQFF; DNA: TGCAGCGTTGAAGTTGGGCTAGCGGGGGGCGATGAGCAGTTCTTC
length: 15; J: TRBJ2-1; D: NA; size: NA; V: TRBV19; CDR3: CASSTRDTGSGEQFF; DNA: TGTGCCAGTAGTACCCGGGACACAGGATCAGGTGAGCAGTTCTTC
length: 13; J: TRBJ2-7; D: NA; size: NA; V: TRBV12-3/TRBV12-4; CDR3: CASSLEAGPSQYF; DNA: TGTGCCAGCAGTTTAGAGGCGGGGCCGTCGCAGTACTTC
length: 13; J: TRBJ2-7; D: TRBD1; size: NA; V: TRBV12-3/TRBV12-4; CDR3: CASSFGTGDEQYF; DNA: TGTGCCAGCAGTTTCGGGACAGGGGACGAGCAGTACTTC
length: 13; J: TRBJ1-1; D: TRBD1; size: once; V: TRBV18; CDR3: CASSPTTGLEAFF; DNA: TGTGCCAGCTCACCGACGACAGGGCTCGAAGCTTTCTTT
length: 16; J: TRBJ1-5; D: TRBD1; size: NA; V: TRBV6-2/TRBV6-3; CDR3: CASSPLGQGGNQPQHF; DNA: TGTGCCAGCAGTCCCCTCGGACAGGGGGGAAATCAGCCCCAGCATTTT
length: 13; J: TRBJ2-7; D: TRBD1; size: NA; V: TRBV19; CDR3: CASSSGQGYEQYF; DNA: TGTGCCAGTAGTTCGGGACAGGGGTACGAGCAGTACTTC
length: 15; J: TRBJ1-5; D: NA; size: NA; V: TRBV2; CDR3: CASSETGIKGVPQHF; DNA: TGTGCCAGCAGTGAAACGGGCATAAAGGGAGTGCCCCAGCATTTT
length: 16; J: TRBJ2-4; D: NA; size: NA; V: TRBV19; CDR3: CASRRSGGWAKNIQYF; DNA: TGTGCCAGTAGACGCTCGGGGGGCTGGGCCAAAAACATTCAGTACTTC
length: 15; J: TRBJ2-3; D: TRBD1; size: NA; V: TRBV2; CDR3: CASSPDRASTDTQYF; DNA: TGTGCCAGCAGTCCCGACAGGGCTAGCACAGATACGCAGTATTTT
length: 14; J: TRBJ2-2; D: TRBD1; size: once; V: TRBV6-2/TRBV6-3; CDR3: CASSRQGDTGELFF; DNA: TGTGCCAGCAGTCGGCAGGGGGACACCGGGGAGCTGTTTTTT
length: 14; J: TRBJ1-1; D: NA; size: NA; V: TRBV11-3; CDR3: CASSVGGTNTEAFF; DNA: TGTGCCAGCAGCGTAGGAGGTACGAACACTGAAGCTTTCTTT
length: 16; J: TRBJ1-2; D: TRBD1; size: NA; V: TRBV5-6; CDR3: CASSPRTGYSNYGYTF; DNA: TGTGCCAGCAGCCCCAGGACAGGGTATAGTAACTATGGCTACACCTTC
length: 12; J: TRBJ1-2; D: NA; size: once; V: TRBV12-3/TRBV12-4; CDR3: CASSLAGAGYTF; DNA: TGTGCCAGCAGTTTAGCAGGAGCGGGCTACACCTTC
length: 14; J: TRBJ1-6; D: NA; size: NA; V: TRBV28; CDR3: CASSFAQTSSPLHF; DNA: TGTGCCAGCAGTTTTGCTCAGACAAGCTCACCCCTCCACTTT
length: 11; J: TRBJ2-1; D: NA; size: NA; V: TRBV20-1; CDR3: CSAAQGNEQFF; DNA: TGCAGTGCCGCCCAGGGCAATGAGCAGTTCTTC
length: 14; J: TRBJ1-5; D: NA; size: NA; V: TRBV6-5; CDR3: CASSPDSSNQPQHF; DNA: TGTGCCAGCAGTCCGGACAGTAGCAATCAGCCCCAGCATTTT
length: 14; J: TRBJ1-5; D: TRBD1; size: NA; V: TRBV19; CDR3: CASRDGQGWQPQHF; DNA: TGTGCCAGTAGAGATGGACAGGGTTGGCAGCCCCAGCATTTT
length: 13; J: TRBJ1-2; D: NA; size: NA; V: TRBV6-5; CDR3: CASSWTAFGGYTF; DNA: TGTGCCAGCAGCTGGACAGCTTTTGGGGGCTACACCTTC
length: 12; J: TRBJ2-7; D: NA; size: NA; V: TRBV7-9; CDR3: CASSTGDLEQYF; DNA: TGTGCCAGCAGCACGGGAGACCTCGAGCAGTACTTC
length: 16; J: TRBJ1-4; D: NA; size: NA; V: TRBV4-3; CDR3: CASSQDARVPNEKLFF; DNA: TGCGCCAGCAGCCAAGATGCCAGGGTCCCCAATGAAAAACTGTTTTTT
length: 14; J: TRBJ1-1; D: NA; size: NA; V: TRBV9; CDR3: CASSPPGGHTEAFF; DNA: TGTGCCAGCAGCCCCCCCGGGGGGCACACTGAAGCTTTCTTT
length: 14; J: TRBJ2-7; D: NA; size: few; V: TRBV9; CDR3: CASSVEQTGDEQYF; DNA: TGTGCCAGCAGCGTAGAACAGACGGGGGACGAGCAGTACTTC
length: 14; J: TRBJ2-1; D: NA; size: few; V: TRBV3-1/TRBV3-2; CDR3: CASSQSDRYNEQFF; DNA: TGTGCCAGCAGCCAGTCGGACAGATACAATGAGCAGTTCTTC
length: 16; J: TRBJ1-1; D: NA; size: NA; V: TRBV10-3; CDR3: CAISESASFYGTEAFF; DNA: TGTGCCATCAGTGAGTCGGCCTCCTTTTATGGCACTGAAGCTTTCTTT
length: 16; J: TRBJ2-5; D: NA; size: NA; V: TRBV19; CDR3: CASSMGGAGGQETQYF; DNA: TGTGCCAGTAGTATGGGGGGGGCCGGGGGCCAAGAGACCCAGTACTTC
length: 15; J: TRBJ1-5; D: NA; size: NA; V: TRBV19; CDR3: CASSTTVLGNQPQHF; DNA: TGTGCCAGTAGCACCACGGTACTGGGCAATCAGCCCCAGCATTTT
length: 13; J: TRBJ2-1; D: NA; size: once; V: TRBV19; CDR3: CASSINRENEQFF; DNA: TGTGCCAGTAGCATAAACAGGGAAAATGAGCAGTTCTTC
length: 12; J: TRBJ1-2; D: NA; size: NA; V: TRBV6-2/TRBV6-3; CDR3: CASSGLIYGYTF; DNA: TGTGCCAGCAGCGGCCTGATCTATGGCTACACCTTC
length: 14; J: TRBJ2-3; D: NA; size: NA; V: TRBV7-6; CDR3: CASSPSGWSATQYF; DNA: TGTGCCAGCAGCCCATCAGGATGGTCCGCTACGCAGTATTTT
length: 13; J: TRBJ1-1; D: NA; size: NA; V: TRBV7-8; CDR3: CASSYDRNTEAFF; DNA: TGTGCCAGCAGCTACGACAGGAACACTGAAGCTTTCTTT
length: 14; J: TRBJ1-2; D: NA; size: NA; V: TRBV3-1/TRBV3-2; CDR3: CASSQDPGVVGYTF; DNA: TGTGCCAGCAGCCAAGATCCAGGGGTGGTTGGCTACACCTTC
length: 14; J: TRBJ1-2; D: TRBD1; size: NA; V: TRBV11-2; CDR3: CASSYGQGVRGYTF; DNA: TGTGCCAGCAGCTATGGACAGGGGGTTCGCGGCTACACCTTC
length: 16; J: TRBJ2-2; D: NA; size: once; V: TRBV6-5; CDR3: CASSYSRGFFTGELFF; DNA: TGTGCCAGCAGTTACTCCCGGGGTTTTTTCACCGGGGAGCTGTTTTTT
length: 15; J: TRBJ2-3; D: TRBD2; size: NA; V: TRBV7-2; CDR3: CASSPLAGDADTQYF; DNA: TGTGCCAGCAGCCCACTAGCGGGGGATGCAGATACGCAGTATTTT